The 32 T cell receptor beta chains listed next were all sequenced from one sample in a study of shared clonotypes between healthy human individuals. Repertoires were generated with immunoSEQ multiplex PCR, while TCRdb's copy carries only in-frame clones and drops some. The sample lists over a million clones; roughly 74% were seen once. Sequencing was performed on memory CD4+ T cells from PBMCs. This sample's subset: CD45RA-negative fraction. The receptor set was obtained from a man aged 18 to 30 in good health. Some clones in this sample may be carry-over from other donors' samples.

The rearrangement uses TRBV4-1 and TRBJ1-5; no clear D. The germline V gene encodes CDR1 MGHRA and CDR2 YSYEKL. The CDR3 is 15 amino acids. V was cut by 1 base and J by 0 bases, with 7 bases left in between. CDR3 DNA: TGCGCCAGCAGCCAAGTTATACTTAGCAATCAGCCCCAGCATTTT. It codes for CASSQVILSNQPQHF.

The genes are TRBV30 and TRBJ1-4; 9 bases fit TRBD1. V shed 3 bases and J 7 bases; nucleotides not matched to a gene: 9. Germline-derived CDR1 and CDR2 are GTSNPN and SVGIG (reference sequence). The CDR3 spans 15 residues. CDR3 nucleotide sequence: TGTGCCTGGAGGGAACAGGGGGCGCAGGGTGAAAAACTGTTTTTT. Its translation: CAWREQGAQGEKLFF.

This clone turned up a few times. V and J are TRBV11-2 and TRBJ2-1; TRBD1 aligns across 11 bases. The V gene end was trimmed by 3 bases and the J gene end by 5 bases; junction bases not matched to a gene: 12. The length of the CDR3 is 18 residues. The germline V gene has CDR1 SGHAT and CDR2 FQNNGV. The CDR3 is CASSFPGAPGQGDNEQFF. The CDR3 nucleotides are TGTGCCAGCAGCTTCCCCGGGGCCCCGGGACAGGGGGACAATGAGCAGTTCTTC. Variable domain in full (rest from reference TRBV11-2 and TRBJ2-1): EAGVAQSPRYKIIEKRQSVAFWCNPISGHATLYWYQQILGQGPKLLIQFQNNGVVDDSQLPKDRFSAERLKGVDSTLKIQPAKLEDSAVYLCASSFPGAPGQGDNEQFFGPGTRLTVL.

J is TRBJ2-7 and V is TRBV7-6, with D perhaps matching TRBD1 (5 bases). The length of the CDR3 is 15 residues. With 4 bases removed from V and 3 bases from J, the gap between germline ends came to 16 bases. The V gene's germline CDR1 is SGHVS and CDR2 FNYEAQ. DNA of the CDR3: TGTGCCAGCAGCTCTAAAGGGAAGGGGATCTACGAGCAGTACTTC. Its protein product is CASSSKGKGIYEQYF.

The V and J genes are TRBV5-8 and TRBJ2-7; 11 bases match TRBD2. There are 18 residues in the CDR3. J was trimmed by 0 bases and V by 1 base; bases with no gene match: 9. Germline V gives CDR1 SGHTS, CDR2 YDEGEE. The CDR3 DNA reads as TGTGCCAGCAGCTTGACTCCTAGCGGGAGGCACAGCTCCTACGAGCAGTACTTC. This encodes CASSLTPSGRHSSYEQYF.

V usage is TRBV11-2 and J usage is TRBJ1-1, with D unclear. V dropped 8 bases and J dropped 2 bases, with 24 bases sitting between them. The length of the CDR3 is 17 residues. Germline assignment: CDR1 SGHAT and CDR2 FQNNGV. CDR3 sequence: CASSRSPVSISNTEAFF. The DNA of the CDR3 is TGTGCCAGCTCCCGTTCCCCCGTTTCGATCTCCAACACTGAAGCTTTCTTT.

This clone has just a few counts. This CDR3 is CASSFDRVNTEAFF. The CDR3 DNA sequence: TGTGCCAGCAGTTTTGACAGGGTGAACACTGAAGCTTTCTTT. V and J are TRBV28 and TRBJ1-1; 7 nucleotides agree with TRBD1. Germline-derived CDR1 and CDR2 are MDHEN and SYDVKM. This CDR3 contains 14 residues. The trim removed 3 bases at V and 0 bases at J, leaving 1 base unmatched.

The chain recombines TRBV9 with TRBJ2-4; TRBD2 is a possible D gene (5 bases). This CDR3 is built from 13 residues. Per the germline V gene, CDR1 is SGDLS and CDR2 is YYNGEE. The V gene lost 7 bases and the J gene lost 6 bases, with 14 bases spanning the gap. The CDR3 DNA is TGTGCCAGCGGCACGGGGAGCGGAAACATTCAGTACTTC. Protein sequence: CASGTGSGNIQYF. The full variable domain, with the rest looked up from reference TRBV9 and TRBJ2-4, is DSGVTQTPKHLITATGQRVTLRCSPRSGDLSVYWYQQSLDQGLQFLIQYYNGEERAKGNILERFSAQQFPDLHSELNLSSLELGDSALYFCASGTGSGNIQYFGAGTRLSVL.

This chain joins TRBV5-1 and TRBJ1-2; the D is unclear. Deletions cut 5 bases from V and 3 bases from J, with 17 bases between. CDR1 is SGHRS and CDR2 is YFSETQ in the germline V gene. CDR3 size: 15 residues. The CDR3 nucleotides read TGCGCCAGCAGTTTTGCCCCAGAGACCGACTATGGCTACACCTTC. The encoded protein is CASSFAPETDYGYTF.

The V and J genes are TRBV7-9 and TRBJ2-1, with D unclear. V was cut by 5 bases and J by 9 bases, with 5 bases left in between. Germline V gene lookup returns CDR1 SEHNR and CDR2 FQNEAQ (reference sequence). The length of the CDR3 is 10 residues. The CDR3 here is CASSVLEQFF. CDR3 coding DNA: TGTGCCAGCAGCGTGCTTGAGCAGTTCTTC. The complete variable domain, with remaining parts taken from reference TRBV7-9 and TRBJ2-1, reads DTGVSQNPRHKITKRGQNVTFRCDPISEHNRLYWYRQTLGQGPEFLTYFQNEAQLEKSRLLSDRFSAERPKGSFSTLEIQRTEQGDSAMYLCASSVLEQFFGPGTRLTVL.

The chain carries TRBV7-2 and TRBJ1-4; D uncertain. Trimming took off 5 bases at V and 1 base at J, with 14 bases between the two ends. The CDR3 runs 16 residues. Germline loops: CDR1 SGHTA, CDR2 FQGNSA. CDR3 sequence (DNA): TGTGCCAGCAGCCCGAATGGTGGTGGAACTAATGAAAAACTGTTTTTT. Amino acids: CASSPNGGGTNEKLFF.

In this sample, this clone turned up once. This chain connects TRBV28 to TRBJ2-1; no firm D call. Deletions cut 2 bases from V and 4 bases from J, with 9 bases between. The germline V gene has CDR1 MDHEN and CDR2 SYDVKM. The CDR3 runs 14 residues. Here the CDR3 reads CASSLVELYNEQFF. As DNA, the CDR3 is TGTGCCAGCAGTTTAGTAGAGCTTTACAATGAGCAGTTCTTC.

This chain connects TRBV5-1 to TRBJ2-2; 8 positions agree with TRBD1. CDR3 length equals 14 residues. Germline V gene sequence: CDR1 SGHRS, CDR2 YFSETQ. The junction had 5 bases not matched to a gene; V was cut back by 7 bases and J by 3 bases. The CDR3 loop is CASGLQGDTGELFF. Here the CDR3 DNA reads TGCGCCAGCGGCCTACAGGGGGACACCGGGGAGCTGTTTTTT.

The rearrangement uses TRBV28 and TRBJ2-7, with D maybe TRBD1 (5 bases). Germline CDR1 MDHEN, CDR2 SYDVKM. V was pared by 6 bases and J by 5 bases, with 14 bases between. The CDR3 extends over 13 amino acids. CDR3 region: CASSNRARDEQYF. The CDR3 nucleotides are TGTGCCAGCAGCAATAGAGCCAGGGACGAGCAGTACTTC.

The chain employs TRBV11-2 and TRBJ2-7; D unclear. The CDR3 totals 14 residues. V was trimmed by 1 base and J by 2 bases, leaving 9 bases between them. In germline, CDR1 is SGHAT, CDR2 FQNNGV. CDR3 residues: CASSLGLVTYEQYF. In nucleotides, the CDR3 is TGTGCCAGCAGCTTAGGGCTGGTGACCTACGAGCAGTACTTC.

The gene calls are TRBV28 and TRBJ2-7, with a tentative D call TRBD2 (6 bases). The germline V gene has CDR1 MDHEN and CDR2 SYDVKM. Trimming removed 1 base at V and 1 base at J, with 11 bases between. The CDR3 covers 15 residues. CDR3 sequence (DNA): TGTGCCAGCAGTTTATTGGCCCGGGAGTCCTACGAGCAGTACTTC. Translated: CASSLLARESYEQYF.

V is TRBV4-1 and J is TRBJ1-2; D is possibly TRBD1 (5 bases). CDR3 length: 15 residues. Trimming took 4 bases from V and 6 from J, leaving 18 bases between them. Looked up from germline, CDR1 is MGHRA and CDR2 is YSYEKL. The CDR3 DNA follows: TGCGCCAGCAGCCGTCATCTTCGTGAGGGGAATGGCTACACCTTC. It yields the protein CASSRHLREGNGYTF.

The count of this clone is one. This chain connects TRBV18 to TRBJ1-2, with D perhaps TRBD1 (6 bases). Trimming stripped 2 bases from V and 4 bases from J, with 11 bases between. From germline, CDR1 is KGHSH and CDR2 LQKENI. This CDR3 is 14 amino acids long. The CDR3 spells CASSPTGPGYGYTF. The CDR3 DNA follows: TGTGCCAGCTCACCAACAGGGCCCGGCTATGGCTACACCTTC.

Concerning this clone: An end of the junction differs from the germline gene, which may be a read error. Other DNA sequences from this sample encode an identical CDR3 as well. The genes are TRBV28 and TRBJ2-5; D gene uncertain. The CDR3 contains 11 residues. In germline, CDR1 is MDHEN, CDR2 SYDVKM. This chain's CDR3 is CASSQQETQYF. The CDR3 coding sequence is TGTGCCAGCAGCCAACAAGAGACACAGTACTTC.

The rearrangement uses TRBV7-8 and TRBJ1-1, with D perhaps TRBD1 (5 bases). The germline V gene has CDR1 SGHVS and CDR2 FQNEAQ. V was trimmed by 1 base and J by 8 bases, leaving 11 bases between them. The CDR3 contains 13 residues. CDR3 sequence: CASSLDGAGEAFF. As DNA, the CDR3 is TGTGCCAGCAGCTTAGACGGGGCGGGAGAAGCTTTCTTT.

The table lists this clone with many counts. The J gene is TRBJ1-2, the V gene TRBV5-1; D is undetermined. Germline V lookup: CDR1 SGHRS, CDR2 YFSETQ. Trimming took off 1 base at V and 6 bases at J, with 13 bases between the two ends. This CDR3 is built from 14 residues. The CDR3 DNA reads as TGCGCCAGCAGCTTGTATGGGAGCCCGGATGGCTACACCTTC. It translates to CASSLYGSPDGYTF.

As regards this clone: The germline gene is not matched at one end of the junction; a read error may be the cause. In the same sample, other DNA sequences code for this CDR3. This chain uses TRBV27 with TRBJ1-2, with TRBD1 matching over 10 bases. The CDR3 sequence is 14 residues long. Germline CDR1 MNHEY, CDR2 SMNVEV (reference sequence). The CDR3 region is CASSSLRTGGGYTF. The CDR3 DNA reads TGTGCTAGCAGTTCCCTCCGGACAGGGGGAGGCTACACCTTC.

The V and J genes are TRBV28 and TRBJ2-3, with a weak D call TRBD1 (6 bases). Trimming removed 5 bases at V and 3 bases at J, with 18 bases between. In germline, CDR1 is MDHEN, CDR2 SYDVKM. The CDR3 contains 16 residues. The CDR3 bases are TGTGCCAGCAGTCCCTTGGGGGCGCACAAGACAGATACGCAGTATTTT. Residues: CASSPLGAHKTDTQYF.

The chain carries TRBV7-9 and TRBJ1-2; perhaps TRBD1 as D (6 bases). Germline lookup yields CDR1 SEHNR and CDR2 FQNEAQ (reference sequence). V was cut by 3 bases and J by 5 bases, with 16 bases left in between. The CDR3 is 15 residues long. CDR3: CASSFRTTGWYGYTF. The CDR3 DNA follows: TGTGCCAGCAGCTTTCGCACAACAGGGTGGTATGGCTACACCTTC.

This rearrangement joins TRBV18 to TRBJ1-2, with a tentative D call TRBD1 (6 bases). The CDR3 sequence is 14 residues long. Trimming took 3 bases from V and 4 from J, leaving 12 bases between them. Germline V gene lookup returns CDR1 KGHSH and CDR2 LQKENI. The CDR3 DNA is TGTGCCAGCTCACCCGGACAGATGGGCTATGGCTACACCTTC. Its translation is CASSPGQMGYGYTF.

Note on this clone: Different DNA sequences within this sample yield the same CDR3. The V and J genes are TRBV28 and TRBJ1-3; D unresolved. The CDR3 is made up of 15 amino acids. V lost 6 bases and J 0 bases, leaving 12 bases between the germline ends. CDR1 and CDR2 from the germline V gene are MDHEN and SYDVKM. CDR3 sequence: CASRTPGLSGNTIYF. The CDR3 DNA follows: TGTGCCAGCAGAACGCCTGGGCTCTCTGGAAACACCATATATTTT.

The chain couples TRBV7-3 to TRBJ2-3, with D hard to call. In germline, CDR1 is SGHTA, CDR2 FQGTGA. V was shortened by 2 bases and J by 4 bases, with 7 bases between the two germline ends. The CDR3 sequence is 13 residues long. The CDR3 spells CASSLEVADTQYF. DNA of the CDR3: TGTGCCAGCAGCTTAGAAGTCGCAGATACGCAGTATTTT.

About this clone itself: This CDR3 is also generated by other DNA sequences in the sample. This chain uses TRBV5-1 with TRBJ1-3; no reliable D call. The V gene lost 0 bases and the J gene lost 7 bases, with 8 bases spanning the gap. Germline assignment: CDR1 SGHRS and CDR2 YFSETQ. The CDR3 extends over 13 amino acids. The CDR3 DNA reads as TGCGCCAGCAGCTTGGGCCCAGGCAACACCATATATTTT. The encoded protein is CASSLGPGNTIYF.

The chain is built from TRBV6-1 and TRBJ2-7; 9 bases match TRBD2. V gave up 6 bases and J gave up 9 bases; unmatched junction bases: 15. The CDR3 spans 15 residues. Germline assignment: CDR1 MNHNS and CDR2 SASEGT. CDR3 in amino acids: CASRSGPLAGLVQYF. For the CDR3, the DNA is TGTGCCAGCAGATCCGGACCCCTAGCGGGATTGGTGCAGTACTTC.

The chain couples TRBV15 to TRBJ2-3; 7 bases map to TRBD2. CDR3 length: 15 residues. Trimming took 4 bases from V and 3 from J; bases not matched to a gene: 7. The germline V gene encodes CDR1 LNHNV and CDR2 YYDKDF (reference sequence). CDR3 residues: CATSNRLAATDTQYF. The CDR3 DNA sequence: TGTGCCACCAGCAATCGGCTAGCGGCAACAGATACGCAGTATTTT.

The rearrangement joins TRBV11-3 to TRBJ2-3, with TRBD1 identical over 8 bases. CDR3 length: 15 residues. The V gene's germline CDR1 is SGHNT and CDR2 YENEEA. V trimming: 5 bases; J trimming: 4 bases; junction bases outside the gene matches: 8. The CDR3 coding sequence is TGTGCCAGCAGCCGGAGGACAGGGAGCGCAGATACGCAGTATTTT. Translating it yields CASSRRTGSADTQYF.

The chain uses TRBV10-3 and TRBJ2-7, with D possibly being TRBD1 (5 bases). CDR1 is ENHRY, CDR2 SYGVKD, per germline. CDR3 length equals 13 residues. V was cut by 5 bases and J by 2 bases, with 10 bases left in between. CDR3 loop: CAISSTDTYEQYF. The CDR3 DNA follows: TGTGCCATCAGTTCGACAGATACCTACGAGCAGTACTTC.